This note documents a single T cell receptor (beta chain) sequence. Its antigen is currently unknown. The data originate from a study of OX40 agonist ivuxolimab in advanced cancers. Whole-study context: The group had a mean age of 60 years, ranged from roughly 23 to 79, and was around 86% male. Three patients, one with hepatocellular carcinoma and two with cutaneous melanoma, responded partially.

TCRdb keeps only in-frame clones here, not all; method: immunoSEQ multiplex PCR. The profile covers 49,000 or so clones, with roughly 90% appearing a single time and about 11% taken by the ten largest. V lost 2 bases to trimming and J lost 8 bases; unmatched junction nucleotides: 1. This CDR3 spans 12 amino acids. The V gene's germline CDR1 is SGDLS and CDR2 YYNGEE. General study results and limits: Average numbers of expanded clones were greater in CD8+ T cells than in CD4+.

The cohort excluded patients with autoimmune disease history or systemic immunosuppression. The sequence was obtained from an adult with an advanced solid tumor such as melanoma, head and neck, liver or kidney cancer. The chain has TRBV9 and TRBJ1-2, with 9 bases identical to TRBD1. The sample consisted of CD4+ or CD8+ T cells sorted from blood, taken in a trial of the OX40 agonist ivuxolimab. CDR3 sequence reads: CASSVDRGGYTF. CDR3 DNA: TGTGCCAGCAGCGTGGACAGGGGCGGCTACACCTTC. Based on the CDR3 plus reference TRBV9 and TRBJ1-2, the full variable domain is DSGVTQTPKHLITATGQRVTLRCSPRSGDLSVYWYQQSLDQGLQFLIQYYNGEERAKGNILERFSAQQFPDLHSELNLSSLELGDSALYFCASSVDRGGYTFGSGTRLTVV.